The clone carrying this TCR beta chain ranks as medium-sized. Antigen specificity is unknown. Germline V gene sequence: CDR1 MNHNS, CDR2 SASEGT. Trimming left V 3 bases short and J 3 bases short, with 15 bases between. This CDR3 has 15 residues. The record originates from a study of OX40 agonist ivuxolimab in advanced cancers. Study-wide context: Every patient in dose escalation had hepatocellular carcinoma, melanoma, renal cell or head and neck cancer.

Study-wide results and caveats: In the 0.1 to 3.0 mg/kg range, CD4+ and CD8+ blood T cells had expanded clonally by week 6.

The repertoire was sequenced with immunoSEQ multiplex PCR; TCRdb's copy has only in-frame clones and lacks some. The table records 48,000 or so clones, more than 75% of them present only once. Sampling times: baseline, cycle 4 day 1, cycle 7 day 1. This sample comprised CD4+ or CD8+ T cells sorted from blood, obtained in a trial of the OX40 agonist ivuxolimab. The chain carries TRBV6-1 and TRBJ2-7; possibly TRBD1 or TRBD2 for D (6 bases each). This sequence was found in an adult with an advanced solid tumor such as melanoma, head and neck, liver or kidney cancer. CDR3 residues: CASSDGGSFYYEQYF. For the CDR3, the DNA is TGTGCCAGCAGTGACGGGGGCAGCTTTTACTACGAGCAGTACTTC.